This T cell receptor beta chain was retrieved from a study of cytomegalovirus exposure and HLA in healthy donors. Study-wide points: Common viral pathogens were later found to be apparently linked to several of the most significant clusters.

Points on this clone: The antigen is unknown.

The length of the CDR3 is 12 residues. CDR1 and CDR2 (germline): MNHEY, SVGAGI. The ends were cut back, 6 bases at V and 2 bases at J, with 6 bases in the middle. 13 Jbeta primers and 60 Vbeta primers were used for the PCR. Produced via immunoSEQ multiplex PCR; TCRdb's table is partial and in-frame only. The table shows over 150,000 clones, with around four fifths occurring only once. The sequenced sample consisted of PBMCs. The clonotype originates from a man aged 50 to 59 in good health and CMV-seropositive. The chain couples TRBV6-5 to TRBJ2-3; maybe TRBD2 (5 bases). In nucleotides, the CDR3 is TGTGCCAGCAGCCGGGACACAGATACGCAGTATTTT. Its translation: CASSRDTDTQYF.